The 14 T cell receptor beta chains presented below share a single source sample, sequenced in a study of identical twins. One entry per CDR3 protein results from TCRdb running MiXCR on the 5' RACE reads. In the table there are 700,000 or so distinct CDR3 sequences, around 21% of which are singletons. A further study also used this sample, focusing on T cells expressing NK-cell markers.

The source material was PBMCs. Every receptor here comes from a woman between 18 and 30 years old in good health.

The sample holds a few counts of this clonotype. The V call is TRBV29-1, the J call TRBJ2-3; D is unclear. V shed 5 bases and J shed 2 bases, with 5 bases lying between them. The length of the CDR3 is 11 residues. Looked up from germline, CDR1 is SQVTM and CDR2 is ANQGSEA. DNA for the CDR3: TGCAGCGTTCGCCTCACAGATACGCAGTATTTT. Its translation is CSVRLTDTQYF.

The chain joins TRBV5-6 to TRBJ2-6; D ambiguous. V was trimmed by 4 bases and J by 2 bases, leaving 7 bases between them. This CDR3 contains 14 residues. The germline V gene encodes CDR1 SGHDT and CDR2 YYEEEE. CDR3 nucleotides: TGTGCCAGCAGCCCTGACCCTGGGGCCAACGTCCTGACTTTC. This gives the protein CASSPDPGANVLTF.

The table lists this clonotype with many counts. V is TRBV5-6 and J is TRBJ1-5, with D possibly TRBD1 on 6 matching bases. Germline V CDR1 and CDR2: SGHDT, YYEEEE. This CDR3 spans 15 amino acids. Trimming shortened V by 0 bases and J by 7 bases, and 14 bases separated the two germline ends. The CDR3 DNA reads TGTGCCAGCAGCTTGGCTCACAGGGTAGGCCAGCCCCAGCATTTT. This sequence encodes CASSLAHRVGQPQHF.

The chain employs TRBV27 and TRBJ2-2, with 10 bases aligning to TRBD1. Trimming removed 3 bases from V and 3 bases from J; junction bases left unmatched: 10. Germline CDR1 is MNHEY and CDR2 is SMNVEV (reference sequence). The length of the CDR3 is 18 residues. In DNA, the CDR3 is TGTGCCAGCAGTTTCCTATACTTCGGACAGGGGGACACCGGGGAGCTGTTTTTT. Protein sequence: CASSFLYFGQGDTGELFF.

There are many counts of this clonotype. The CDR3 region is CASSSNWGAFF. The CDR3 DNA follows: TGCGCCAGCAGCTCGAATTGGGGAGCTTTCTTT. This sequence joins TRBV5-1 and TRBJ1-1, with D hard to call. The CDR3 is 11 amino acids. Trimming pared 3 bases from V and 10 bases from J, leaving 10 bases between. Germline V lookup: CDR1 SGHRS, CDR2 YFSETQ.

V usage is TRBV20-1 and J usage is TRBJ2-7, with 9 bases that match TRBD2. CDR3 size: 14 residues. Germline lookup yields CDR1 DFQATT and CDR2 SNEGSKA (reference sequence). V shed 1 base and J 3 bases; nucleotides not matched to a gene: 4. The CDR3 bases are TGCAGTGCTAGAGTCCCTAGCGGGGACTACGAGCAGTACTTC. Encoded protein: CSARVPSGDYEQYF.

This clonotype has ten or more counts. The genes are TRBV20-1 and TRBJ1-4; 8 bases are shared with TRBD1. The V gene's germline CDR1 is DFQATT and CDR2 SNEGSKA (reference sequence). V was pared by 3 bases and J by 6 bases, with 6 bases of the junction left unmatched. The CDR3 runs to 14 residues. CDR3 DNA: TGCAGTGCTAGCAGACAGGGGTTTCATGAAAAACTGTTTTTT. This translates into CSASRQGFHEKLFF.

This clonotype was observed at least ten times. The chain combines TRBV5-1 with TRBJ2-3, with D maybe TRBD1 (5 bases). V lost 4 bases to trimming and J lost 0 bases, with 6 bases between them. This CDR3 region has 13 residues. Germline lookup yields CDR1 SGHRS and CDR2 YFSETQ. CDR3 region: CASSPGSTDTQYF. The CDR3 DNA follows: TGCGCCAGCAGCCCAGGGAGCACAGATACGCAGTATTTT.

The chain links TRBV6-1 to TRBJ1-1; TRBD1 agrees at 7 bases. J lost 7 bases, V lost 8 bases, and 7 bases had no gene match. Germline V CDR1 and CDR2: MNHNS, SASEGT. CDR3 length: 12 amino acids. CDR3 bases: TGTGCCAGCCTACAGGGGCCGGGTGAAGCTTTCTTT. Its translation is CASLQGPGEAFF.

This clonotype was seen a few times. CDR3 bases: TGTGCCAGCAGGGCCACAGGTTCTCTAAGGGGTGAGCAGTTCTTC. Its translation is CASRATGSLRGEQFF. This chain connects TRBV6-1 to TRBJ2-1, with D perhaps TRBD1 (5 bases). This CDR3 is 15 amino acids long. Trimming removed 6 bases from V and 9 bases from J, with 21 bases in between. Per the germline V gene, CDR1 is MNHNS and CDR2 is SASEGT.

Only a few counts were recorded for this clonotype. This sequence joins TRBV4-2 and TRBJ2-1, with unresolved D. Deletions cut 0 bases from V and 10 bases from J, with 10 bases between. Germline loops: CDR1 LGHNA, CDR2 YNFKEQ. The CDR3 consists of 13 residues. The CDR3 here is CASSQERRSEQFF. CDR3 in DNA: TGTGCCAGCAGCCAAGAAAGGCGTTCAGAGCAGTTCTTC.

In its sample, this clonotype was seen a few times. V usage is TRBV15 and J usage is TRBJ2-7; 10 bases are shared with TRBD1. The V gene's germline CDR1 is LNHNV and CDR2 YYDKDF (reference sequence). The CDR3 loop spans 14 amino acids. J lost 2 bases, V lost 6 bases, and 4 bases had no gene match. The DNA for the CDR3 is TGTGCCACCAGTCGGACAGGGGGGACCTACGAGCAGTACTTC. Translation: CATSRTGGTYEQYF.

This sequence joins TRBV5-1 and TRBJ2-1; 8 nucleotides agree with TRBD2. V shed 3 bases, J shed 4 bases, and the junction held 9 bases outside the gene matches. The CDR3 covers 16 residues. Looked up from germline, CDR1 is SGHRS and CDR2 is YFSETQ. As DNA, the CDR3 is TGCGCCAGCAGCTCCCTCCTTGGCGGGAGGTACAATGAGCAGTTCTTC. Amino acid sequence: CASSSLLGGRYNEQFF.

This clonotype was found a few times. The V gene is TRBV12-3 or TRBV12-4, the J gene TRBJ2-1; 8 bases are a match to TRBD2. Germline trimming cut 5 bases from V and 9 bases from J; bases unmatched to any gene: 12. The CDR3 runs 15 residues. As DNA, the CDR3 is TGTGCCAGCAGTCCCCGAGGGACTAGATTGGGTGAGCAGTTCTTC. Encoded protein: CASSPRGTRLGEQFF.